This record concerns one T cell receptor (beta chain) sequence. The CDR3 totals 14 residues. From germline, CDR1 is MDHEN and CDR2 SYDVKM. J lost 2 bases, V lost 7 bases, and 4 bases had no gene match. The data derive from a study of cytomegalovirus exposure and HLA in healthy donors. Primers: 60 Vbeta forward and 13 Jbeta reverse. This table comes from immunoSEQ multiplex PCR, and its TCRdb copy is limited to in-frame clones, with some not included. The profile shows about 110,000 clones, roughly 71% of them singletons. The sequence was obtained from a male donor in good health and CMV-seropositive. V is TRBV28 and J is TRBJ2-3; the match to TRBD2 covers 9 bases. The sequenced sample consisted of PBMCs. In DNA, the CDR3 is TGTGCCAGCAAGGGCGGGGGGGCCACAGATACGCAGTATTTT. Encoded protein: CASKGGGATDTQYF.